Described below is a single T cell receptor beta chain sequence and its context. This entry is derived from a study of blood T cell repertoires in COVID-19. Across the study: Material from acute and convalescent COVID-19 was sourced from the United States, Italy and Spain. T cells, B-cell-depleted T cells, or PBMCs provided the cDNA or gDNA that served as material.

Generated by immunoSEQ multiplex PCR, the TCRdb table keeps only in-frame clones and is missing some. The table lists around 130,000 clones, 75% to 90% of them singletons. Germline-derived CDR1 and CDR2 are LNHDA and SQIVND (reference sequence). The CDR3 loop spans 15 amino acids. Trimming removed 4 bases from V and 3 bases from J; junction bases left unmatched: 4. This sequence joins TRBV19 and TRBJ2-3; 10 bases match TRBD2. The clonotype was recovered from a man in his fifties with active or convalescent COVID-19. Sequencing was done on a sample of peripheral blood. CDR3 nucleotides: TGTGCCAGTAGTACGACTAGCGGGTCTACAGATACGCAGTATTTT. It translates to CASSTTSGSTDTQYF.